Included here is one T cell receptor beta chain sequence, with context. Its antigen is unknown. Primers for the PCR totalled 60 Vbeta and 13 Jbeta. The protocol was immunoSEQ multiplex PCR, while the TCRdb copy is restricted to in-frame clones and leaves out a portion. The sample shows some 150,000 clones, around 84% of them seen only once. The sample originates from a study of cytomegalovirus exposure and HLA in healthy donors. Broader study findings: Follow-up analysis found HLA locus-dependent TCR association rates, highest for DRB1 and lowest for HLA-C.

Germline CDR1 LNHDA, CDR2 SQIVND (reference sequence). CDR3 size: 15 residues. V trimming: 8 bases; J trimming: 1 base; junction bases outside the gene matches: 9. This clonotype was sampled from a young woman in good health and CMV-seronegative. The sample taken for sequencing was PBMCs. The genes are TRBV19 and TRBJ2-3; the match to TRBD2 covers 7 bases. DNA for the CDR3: TGTGCCAGTCGGGCGGGACTACCCGGCACAGATACGCAGTATTTT. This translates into CASRAGLPGTDTQYF.